The 2 T cell receptor beta chains given below trace back to one sample, sequenced in a study of cytomegalovirus exposure and HLA in healthy donors. This PCR relied on a set of 60 Vbeta primers and 13 Jbeta primers. TCRdb's table, derived via immunoSEQ multiplex PCR, lists solely in-frame clones and lacks some. This table holds about 150,000 clones, about 72% found once. Input material: PBMCs. These TCRs come from a man aged 35-49 years in good health and CMV-seronegative.

This clone was found once. Its ends do not fully match the called genes, so a read error is possible. This sequence joins TRBV5-1 and TRBJ1-2, with a possible D match to TRBD1 (5 bases). CDR1 is SGHRS and CDR2 is YFSETQ in the germline V gene. The CDR3 has 12 residues. The CDR3 region is CASSLPSAGRDF. CDR3 nucleotides: TGCGCCAGCAGCTTACCTTCTGCGGGACGAGACTTC.

This sequence joins TRBV5-1 and TRBJ1-6, with 7 bases aligning to TRBD1. V lost 3 bases, J lost 5 bases, and 2 bases stayed unmatched. CDR1 is SGHRS and CDR2 is YFSETQ in the germline V gene. The CDR3 runs 14 residues. As DNA, the CDR3 is TGCGCCAGCAGCTCGACAGGGAATAATTCACCCCTCCACTTT. This sequence encodes CASSSTGNNSPLHF. The full variable domain, its missing parts supplied by reference TRBV5-1 and TRBJ1-6, is KAGVTQTPRYLIKTRGQQVTLSCSPISGHRSVSWYQQTPGQGLQFLFEYFSETQRNKGNFPGRFSGRQFSNSRSEMNVSTLELGDSALYLCASSSTGNNSPLHFGNGTRLTVT.